A selection of T cell receptor beta chains follows, all from one sample in a study of early T cells in non-severe SARS-CoV-2 infection. TCRdb processed the 5' RACE reads anew with MiXCR; each CDR3 protein has one entry. The sample records about 110,000 distinct CDR3 sequences, 9.5% to 13% being singletons. The sample was whole blood. Receptors were obtained from an adult who was a healthcare worker with PCR-confirmed SARS-CoV-2 infection or an uninfected control (not recorded which). The CDR3 runs from the conserved cysteine through the conserved F or W.

v_call: TRBV12-5; cdr3_aa: CASGLVPRGSEQFF
v_call: TRBV24-1; cdr3_aa: CATSVQPHEKLFF
v_call: TRBV3-1; cdr3_aa: CASRQGGSGRAEEQFF
v_call: TRBV20-1; cdr3_aa: CSAGPGSNQPQHF
v_call: TRBV23-1; cdr3_aa: CASSQSEGASKPQHF
v_call: TRBV10-3; cdr3_aa: CATQYTGEAYNEQFF
v_call: TRBV18; cdr3_aa: CASSPLHFPTSNTEAFF
v_call: TRBV10-3; cdr3_aa: CAISVEGAGELFF
v_call: TRBV10-2; cdr3_aa: CASSWLLGTGPQEETQYF
v_call: TRBV24-1; cdr3_aa: CATSGGTSGGTDTQYF
v_call: TRBV15; cdr3_aa: CATSRDRGIQETQYF
v_call: TRBV7-2; cdr3_aa: CASSSSTGTIYEQYF
v_call: TRBV11-2; cdr3_aa: CASSRRDAAYEQYF
v_call: TRBV5-1; cdr3_aa: CASSPRSFTDTQYF
v_call: TRBV29-1; cdr3_aa: CSVQRDREDTEAFF
v_call: TRBV3-1; cdr3_aa: CASSQDPYEVPFF
v_call: TRBV27; cdr3_aa: CASSLGEYNSPLHF
v_call: TRBV6-2/TRBV6-3; cdr3_aa: CASSTYRGDSPNQPQHF
v_call: TRBV5-8; cdr3_aa: CASRLGTEAFF
v_call: TRBV10-1; cdr3_aa: CASNLLTGGEQFF
v_call: TRBV11-3; cdr3_aa: CASSPFGWDSLSTDTQYF
v_call: TRBV7-6; cdr3_aa: CASSLVPSGGIEQYF
v_call: TRBV12-3/TRBV12-4; cdr3_aa: CASSRQGAWDSPLHF
v_call: TRBV11-2; cdr3_aa: CASSSTAMTDTQYF
v_call: TRBV7-9; cdr3_aa: CASSPSPGSTNEKLFF
v_call: TRBV28; cdr3_aa: CASSLRGAGANVLTF
v_call: TRBV21-1; cdr3_aa: CASSPNRGRIYNSPLHF
v_call: TRBV7-9; cdr3_aa: CASSLRAGGDKDTQYF
v_call: TRBV19; cdr3_aa: CASSMGPNNEQFF
v_call: TRBV20-1; cdr3_aa: CSATDYLAKNIQYF
v_call: TRBV12-3/TRBV12-4; cdr3_aa: CAGTSLVTGELFF
v_call: TRBV28; cdr3_aa: CASSFGGEDDYEQYF
v_call: TRBV6-5; cdr3_aa: CASSSPILGRSSSGNTIYF
v_call: TRBV12-3/TRBV12-4; cdr3_aa: CASSPSDRDFQKLFF
v_call: TRBV7-6; cdr3_aa: CASSSLGYNSPLHF
v_call: TRBV12-5; cdr3_aa: CASGLDGSTYEQYF
v_call: TRBV5-8; cdr3_aa: CASSLAFGTVGEKLFF
v_call: TRBV29-1; cdr3_aa: CSVAPGGWSEAFF
v_call: TRBV5-6; cdr3_aa: CASSSPRGQQETQYF